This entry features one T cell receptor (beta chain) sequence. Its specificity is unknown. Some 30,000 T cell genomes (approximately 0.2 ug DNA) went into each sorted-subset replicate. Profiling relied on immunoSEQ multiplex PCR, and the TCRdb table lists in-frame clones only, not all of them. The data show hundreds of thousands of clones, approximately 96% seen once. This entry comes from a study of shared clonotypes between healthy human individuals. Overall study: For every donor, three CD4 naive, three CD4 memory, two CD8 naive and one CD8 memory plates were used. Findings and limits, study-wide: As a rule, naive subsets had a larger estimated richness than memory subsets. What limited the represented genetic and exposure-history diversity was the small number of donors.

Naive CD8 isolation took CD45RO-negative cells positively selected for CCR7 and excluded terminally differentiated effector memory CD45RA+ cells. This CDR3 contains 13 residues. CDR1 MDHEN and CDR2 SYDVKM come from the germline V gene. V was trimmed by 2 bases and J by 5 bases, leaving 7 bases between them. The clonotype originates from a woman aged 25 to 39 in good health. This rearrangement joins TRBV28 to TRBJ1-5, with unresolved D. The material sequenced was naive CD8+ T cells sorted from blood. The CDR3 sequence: CASSLGLYQPQHF. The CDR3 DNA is TGTGCCAGCAGTTTAGGGCTGTATCAGCCCCAGCATTTT.